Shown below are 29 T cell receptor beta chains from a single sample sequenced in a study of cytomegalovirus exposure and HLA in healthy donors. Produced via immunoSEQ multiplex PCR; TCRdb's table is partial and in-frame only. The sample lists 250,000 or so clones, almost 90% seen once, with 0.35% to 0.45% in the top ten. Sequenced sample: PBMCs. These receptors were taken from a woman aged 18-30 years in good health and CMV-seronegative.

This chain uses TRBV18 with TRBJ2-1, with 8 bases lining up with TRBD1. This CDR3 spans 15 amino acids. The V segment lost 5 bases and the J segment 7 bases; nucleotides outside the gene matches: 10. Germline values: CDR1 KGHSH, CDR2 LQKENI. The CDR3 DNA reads TGTGCCAGCTCAACAGGGGGTGCAAGTCCTAATGAGCAGTTCTTC. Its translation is CASSTGGASPNEQFF.

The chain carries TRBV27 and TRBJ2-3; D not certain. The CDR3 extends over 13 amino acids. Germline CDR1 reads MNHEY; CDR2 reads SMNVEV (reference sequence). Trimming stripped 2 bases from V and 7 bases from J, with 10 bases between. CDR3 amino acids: CASSLGLVYTQYF. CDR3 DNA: TGTGCCAGCAGTTTAGGTCTAGTATATACGCAGTATTTT.

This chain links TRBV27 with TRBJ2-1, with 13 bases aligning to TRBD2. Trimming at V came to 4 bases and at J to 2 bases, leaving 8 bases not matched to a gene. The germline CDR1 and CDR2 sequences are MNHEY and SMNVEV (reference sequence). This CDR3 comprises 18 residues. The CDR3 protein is CASSSTSGGPAPYNEQFF. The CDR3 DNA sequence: TGTGCCAGCAGTTCGACTAGCGGGGGGCCCGCTCCCTACAATGAGCAGTTCTTC.

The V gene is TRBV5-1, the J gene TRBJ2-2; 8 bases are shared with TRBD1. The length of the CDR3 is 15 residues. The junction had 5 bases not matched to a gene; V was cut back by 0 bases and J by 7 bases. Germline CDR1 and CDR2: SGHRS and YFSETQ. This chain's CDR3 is CASSLAPGGIGELFF. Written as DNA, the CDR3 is TGCGCCAGCAGCTTGGCCCCAGGGGGCATCGGGGAGCTGTTTTTT.

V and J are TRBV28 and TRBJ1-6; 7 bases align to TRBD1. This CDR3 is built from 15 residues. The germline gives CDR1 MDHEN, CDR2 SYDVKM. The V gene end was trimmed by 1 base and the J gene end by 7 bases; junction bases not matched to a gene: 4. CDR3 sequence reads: CASSLSTGWNSPLHF. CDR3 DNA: TGTGCCAGCAGTTTATCGACAGGGTGGAATTCACCCCTCCACTTT.

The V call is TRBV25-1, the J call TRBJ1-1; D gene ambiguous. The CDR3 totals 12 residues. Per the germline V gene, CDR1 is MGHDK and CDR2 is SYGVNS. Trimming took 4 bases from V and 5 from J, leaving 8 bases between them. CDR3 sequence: CASSATGTEAFF. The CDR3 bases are TGTGCCAGCAGTGCGACGGGAACTGAAGCTTTCTTT.

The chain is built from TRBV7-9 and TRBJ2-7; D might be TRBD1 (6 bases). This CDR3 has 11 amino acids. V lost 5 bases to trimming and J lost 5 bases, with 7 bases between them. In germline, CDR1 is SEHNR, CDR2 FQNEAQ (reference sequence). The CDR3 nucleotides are TGTGCCAGCAGCCAGGGGAACGAGCAGTACTTC. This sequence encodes CASSQGNEQYF.

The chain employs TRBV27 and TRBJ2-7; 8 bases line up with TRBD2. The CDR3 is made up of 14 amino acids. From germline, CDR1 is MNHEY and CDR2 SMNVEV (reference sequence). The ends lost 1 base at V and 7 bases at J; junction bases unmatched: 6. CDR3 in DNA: TGTGCCAGCAGTTTATTCGGGGGGGCGCGGGAGCAGTACTTC. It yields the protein CASSLFGGAREQYF.

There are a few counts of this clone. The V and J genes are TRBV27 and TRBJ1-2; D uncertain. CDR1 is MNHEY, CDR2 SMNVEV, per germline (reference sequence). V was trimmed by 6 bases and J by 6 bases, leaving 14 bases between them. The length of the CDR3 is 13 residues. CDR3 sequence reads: CASRFRFDHGYTF. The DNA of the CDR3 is TGTGCCAGCAGATTCAGGTTTGACCATGGCTACACCTTC.

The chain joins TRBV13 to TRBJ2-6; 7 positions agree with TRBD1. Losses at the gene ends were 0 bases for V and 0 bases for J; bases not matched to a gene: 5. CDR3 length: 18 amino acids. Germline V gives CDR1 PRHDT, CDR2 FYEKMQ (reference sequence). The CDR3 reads CASSLGRGLSSGANVLTF. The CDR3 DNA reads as TGTGCCAGCAGCTTAGGTAGGGGGCTGTCCTCTGGGGCCAACGTCCTGACTTTC.

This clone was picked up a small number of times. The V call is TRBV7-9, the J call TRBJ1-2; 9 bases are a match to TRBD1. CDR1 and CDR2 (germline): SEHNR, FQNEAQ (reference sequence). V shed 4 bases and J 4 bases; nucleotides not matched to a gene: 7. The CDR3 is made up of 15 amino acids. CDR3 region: CASSSYRGLLYGYTF. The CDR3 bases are TGTGCCAGCAGCTCTTACAGGGGGCTCCTCTATGGCTACACCTTC.

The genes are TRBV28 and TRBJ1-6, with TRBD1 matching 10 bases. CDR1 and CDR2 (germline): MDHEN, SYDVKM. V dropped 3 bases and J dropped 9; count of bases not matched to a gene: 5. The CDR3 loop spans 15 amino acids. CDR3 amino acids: CASSFLRDRGSPLHF. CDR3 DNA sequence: TGTGCCAGCAGTTTTCTCCGGGACAGGGGTTCACCCCTCCACTTT.

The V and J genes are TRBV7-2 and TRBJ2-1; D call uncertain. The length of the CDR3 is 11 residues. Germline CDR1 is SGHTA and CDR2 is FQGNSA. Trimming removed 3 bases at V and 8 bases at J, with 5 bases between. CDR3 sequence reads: CASSFIYEQFF. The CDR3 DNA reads TGTGCCAGCAGCTTTATCTATGAGCAGTTCTTC.

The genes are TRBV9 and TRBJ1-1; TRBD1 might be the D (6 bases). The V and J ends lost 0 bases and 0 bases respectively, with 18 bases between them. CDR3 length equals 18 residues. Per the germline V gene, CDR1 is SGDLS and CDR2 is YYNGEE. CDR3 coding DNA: TGTGCCAGCAGCGTAGCGTTGGACAGAACTTACATGAACACTGAAGCTTTCTTT. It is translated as CASSVALDRTYMNTEAFF.

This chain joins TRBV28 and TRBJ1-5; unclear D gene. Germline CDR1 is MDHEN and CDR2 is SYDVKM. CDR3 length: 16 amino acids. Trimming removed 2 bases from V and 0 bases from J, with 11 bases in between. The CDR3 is CASSLMAVLSNQPQHF. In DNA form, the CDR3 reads TGTGCCAGCAGTTTAATGGCAGTTCTTAGCAATCAGCCCCAGCATTTT. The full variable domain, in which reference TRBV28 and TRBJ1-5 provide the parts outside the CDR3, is DVKVTQSSRYLVKRTGEKVFLECVQDMDHENMFWYRQDPGLGLRLIYFSYDVKMKEKGDIPEGYSVSREKKERFSLILESASTNQTSMYLCASSLMAVLSNQPQHFGDGTRLSIL.

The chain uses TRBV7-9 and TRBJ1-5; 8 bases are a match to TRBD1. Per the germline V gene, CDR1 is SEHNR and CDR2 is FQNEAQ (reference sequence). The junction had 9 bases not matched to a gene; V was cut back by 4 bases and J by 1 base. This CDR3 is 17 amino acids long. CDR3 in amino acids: CASSSDRGSTSNQPQHF. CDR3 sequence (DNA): TGTGCCAGCAGCTCCGACAGGGGAAGCACAAGCAATCAGCCCCAGCATTTT.

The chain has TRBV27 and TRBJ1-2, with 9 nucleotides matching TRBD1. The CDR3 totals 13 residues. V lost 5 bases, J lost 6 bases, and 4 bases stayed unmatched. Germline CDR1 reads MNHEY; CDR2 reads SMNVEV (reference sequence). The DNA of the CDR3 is TGTGCCAGCAGTACAGACAGGGGGAATGGCTACACCTTC. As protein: CASSTDRGNGYTF.

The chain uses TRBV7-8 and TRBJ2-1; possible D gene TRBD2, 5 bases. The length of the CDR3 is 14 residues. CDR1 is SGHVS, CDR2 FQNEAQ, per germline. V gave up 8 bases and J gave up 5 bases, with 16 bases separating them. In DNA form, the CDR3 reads TGTGCCAGCTTCGAGGGCTCCTCAAACAATGAGCAGTTCTTC. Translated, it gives CASFEGSSNNEQFF.

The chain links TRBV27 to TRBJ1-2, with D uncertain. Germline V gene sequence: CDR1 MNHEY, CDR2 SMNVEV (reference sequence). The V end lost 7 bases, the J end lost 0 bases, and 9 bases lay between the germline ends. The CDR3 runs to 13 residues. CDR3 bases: TGTGCCAGCATCGAGGATACTAACTATGGCTACACCTTC. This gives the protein CASIEDTNYGYTF.

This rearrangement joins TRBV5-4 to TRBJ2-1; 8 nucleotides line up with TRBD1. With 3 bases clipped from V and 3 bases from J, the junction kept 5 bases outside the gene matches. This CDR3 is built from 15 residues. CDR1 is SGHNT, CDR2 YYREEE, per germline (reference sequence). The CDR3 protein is CASSSQGGGYNEQFF. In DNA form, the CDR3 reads TGTGCCAGCAGCTCACAGGGGGGAGGCTACAATGAGCAGTTCTTC.

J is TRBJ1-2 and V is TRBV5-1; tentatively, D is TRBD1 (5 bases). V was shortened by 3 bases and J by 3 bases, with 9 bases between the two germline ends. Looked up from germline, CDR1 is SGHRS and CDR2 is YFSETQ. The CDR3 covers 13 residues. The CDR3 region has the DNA TGCGCCAGCAGCTCCCAGGGCGACTATGGCTACACCTTC. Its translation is CASSSQGDYGYTF.

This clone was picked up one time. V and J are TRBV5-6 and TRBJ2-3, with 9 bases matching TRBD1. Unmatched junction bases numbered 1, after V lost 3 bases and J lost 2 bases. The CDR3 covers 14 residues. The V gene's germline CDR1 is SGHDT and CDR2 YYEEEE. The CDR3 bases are TGTGCCAGCAGCTGGGACAGGGTCACAGATACGCAGTATTTT. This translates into CASSWDRVTDTQYF.

CDR3: CASSYSARGVRGYTF. The CDR3 nucleotides are TGTGCCAGCAGTTACTCAGCGCGGGGCGTCCGTGGCTACACCTTC. The rearrangement links TRBV6-5 to TRBJ1-2; possibly TRBD1 for D (5 bases). The CDR3 has 15 residues. V gave up 0 bases and J gave up 7 bases, with 15 bases separating them. The V gene's germline CDR1 is MNHEY and CDR2 SVGAGI.

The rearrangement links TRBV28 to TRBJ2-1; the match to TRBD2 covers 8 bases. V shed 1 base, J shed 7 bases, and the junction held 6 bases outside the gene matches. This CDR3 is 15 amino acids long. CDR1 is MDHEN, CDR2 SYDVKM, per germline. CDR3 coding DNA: TGTGCCAGCAGTTTATCGGGGGGGGCCGGGAATGAGCAGTTCTTC. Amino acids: CASSLSGGAGNEQFF.

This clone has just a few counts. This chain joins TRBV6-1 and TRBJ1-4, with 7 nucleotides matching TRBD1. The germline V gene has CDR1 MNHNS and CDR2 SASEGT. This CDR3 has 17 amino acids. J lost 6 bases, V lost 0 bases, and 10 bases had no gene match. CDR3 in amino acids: CASSEALNGQADEKLFF. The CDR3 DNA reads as TGTGCCAGCAGTGAAGCTCTTAACGGACAGGCTGATGAAAAACTGTTTTTT.

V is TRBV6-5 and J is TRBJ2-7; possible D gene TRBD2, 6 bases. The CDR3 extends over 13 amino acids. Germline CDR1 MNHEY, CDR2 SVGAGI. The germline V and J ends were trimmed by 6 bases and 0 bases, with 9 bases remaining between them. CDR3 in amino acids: CASREGSSYEQYF. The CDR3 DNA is TGTGCCAGCAGGGAGGGGAGCTCCTACGAGCAGTACTTC.

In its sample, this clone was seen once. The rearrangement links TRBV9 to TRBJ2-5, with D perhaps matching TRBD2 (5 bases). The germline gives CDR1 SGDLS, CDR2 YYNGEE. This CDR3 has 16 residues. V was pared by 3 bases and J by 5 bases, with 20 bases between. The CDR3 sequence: CASSADGLQQSETQYF. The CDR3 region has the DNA TGTGCCAGCAGCGCTGACGGACTCCAACAATCGGAGACCCAGTACTTC.

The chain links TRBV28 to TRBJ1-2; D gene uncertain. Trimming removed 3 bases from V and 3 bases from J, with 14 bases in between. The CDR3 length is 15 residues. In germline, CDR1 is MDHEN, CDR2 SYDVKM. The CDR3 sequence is CASSLRRALDYGYTF. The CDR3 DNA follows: TGTGCCAGCAGTTTGCGGAGGGCCCTAGACTATGGCTACACCTTC.

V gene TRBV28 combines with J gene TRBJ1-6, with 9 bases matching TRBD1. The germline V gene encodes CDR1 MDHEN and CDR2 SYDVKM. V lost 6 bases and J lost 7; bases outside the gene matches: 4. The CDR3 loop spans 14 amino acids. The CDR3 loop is CASRGTGNNSPLHF. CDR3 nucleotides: TGTGCCAGCAGAGGGACAGGGAACAATTCACCCCTCCACTTT.